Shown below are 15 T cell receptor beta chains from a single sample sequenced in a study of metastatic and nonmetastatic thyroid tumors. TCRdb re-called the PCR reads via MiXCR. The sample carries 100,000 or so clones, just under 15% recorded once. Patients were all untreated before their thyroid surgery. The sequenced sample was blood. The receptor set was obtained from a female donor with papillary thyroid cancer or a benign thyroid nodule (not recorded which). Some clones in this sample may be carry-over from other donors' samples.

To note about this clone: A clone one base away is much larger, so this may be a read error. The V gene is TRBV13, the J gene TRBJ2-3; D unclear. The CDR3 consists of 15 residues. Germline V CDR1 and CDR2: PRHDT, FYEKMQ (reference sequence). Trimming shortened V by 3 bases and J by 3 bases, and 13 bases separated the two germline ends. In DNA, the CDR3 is TGTGCCAGCAGCTTCCCGAGTCAGATAACAGATACGCAGTATTTT. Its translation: CASSFPSQITDTQYF.

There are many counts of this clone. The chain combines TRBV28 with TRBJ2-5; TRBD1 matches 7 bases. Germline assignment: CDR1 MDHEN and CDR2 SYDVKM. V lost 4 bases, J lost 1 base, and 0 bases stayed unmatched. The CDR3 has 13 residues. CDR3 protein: CASSWDSQETQYF. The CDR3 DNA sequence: TGTGCCAGCAGTTGGGACAGCCAAGAGACCCAGTACTTC.

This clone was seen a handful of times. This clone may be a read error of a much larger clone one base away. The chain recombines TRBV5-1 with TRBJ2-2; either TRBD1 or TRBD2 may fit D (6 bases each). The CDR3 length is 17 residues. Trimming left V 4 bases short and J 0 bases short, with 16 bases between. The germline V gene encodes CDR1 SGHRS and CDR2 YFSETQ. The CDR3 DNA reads TGCGCCAGCAGCACCGGGGGCCTGCTATCGAACACCGGGGAGCTGTTTTTT. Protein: CASSTGGLLSNTGELFF. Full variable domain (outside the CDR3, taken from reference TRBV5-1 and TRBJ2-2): KAGVTQTPRYLIKTRGQQVTLSCSPISGHRSVSWYQQTPGQGLQFLFEYFSETQRNKGNFPGRFSGRQFSNSRSEMNVSTLELGDSALYLCASSTGGLLSNTGELFFGEGSRLTVL.

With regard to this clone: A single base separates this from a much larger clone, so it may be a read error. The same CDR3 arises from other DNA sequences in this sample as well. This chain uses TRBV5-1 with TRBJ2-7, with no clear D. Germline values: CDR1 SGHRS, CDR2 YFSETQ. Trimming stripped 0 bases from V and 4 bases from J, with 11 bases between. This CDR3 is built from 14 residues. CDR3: CASSLGPARYEQYF. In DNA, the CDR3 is TGCGCCAGCAGCTTGGGGCCAGCTCGTTACGAGCAGTACTTC. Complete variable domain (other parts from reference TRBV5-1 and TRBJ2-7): KAGVTQTPRYLIKTRGQQVTLSCSPISGHRSVSWYQQTPGQGLQFLFEYFSETQRNKGNFPGRFSGRQFSNSRSEMNVSTLELGDSALYLCASSLGPARYEQYFGPGTRLTVT.

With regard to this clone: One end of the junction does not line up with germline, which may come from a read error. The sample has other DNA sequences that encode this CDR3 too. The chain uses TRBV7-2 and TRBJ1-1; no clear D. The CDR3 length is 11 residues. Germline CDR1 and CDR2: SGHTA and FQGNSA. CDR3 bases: TGTGCCAGCAGCAGAGATTCGGAGGCCGTCTTT. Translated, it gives CASSRDSEAVF.

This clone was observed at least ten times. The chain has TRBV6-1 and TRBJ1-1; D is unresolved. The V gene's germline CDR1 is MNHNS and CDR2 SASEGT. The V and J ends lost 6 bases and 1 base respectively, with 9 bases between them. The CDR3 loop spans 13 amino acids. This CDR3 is CASRPRRNTEAFF. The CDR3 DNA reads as TGTGCCAGCAGGCCGCGGAGGAACACTGAAGCTTTCTTT.

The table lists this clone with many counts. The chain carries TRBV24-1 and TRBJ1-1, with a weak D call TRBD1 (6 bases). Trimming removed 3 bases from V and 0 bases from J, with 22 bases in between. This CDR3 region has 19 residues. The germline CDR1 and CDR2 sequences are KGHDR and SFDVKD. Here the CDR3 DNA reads TGTGCCACCAGTGATCCCCTCGGGGGGGGCGATAAAATGAACACTGAAGCTTTCTTT. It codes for CATSDPLGGGDKMNTEAFF.

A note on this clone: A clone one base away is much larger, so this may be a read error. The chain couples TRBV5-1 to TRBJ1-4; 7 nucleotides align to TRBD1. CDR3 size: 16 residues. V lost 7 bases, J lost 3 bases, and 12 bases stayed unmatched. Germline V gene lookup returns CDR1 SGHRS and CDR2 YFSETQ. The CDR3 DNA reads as TGCGCCAGCGACACCTTAGACGGGACAGCTAATGAAAAACTGTTTTTT. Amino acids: CASDTLDGTANEKLFF.

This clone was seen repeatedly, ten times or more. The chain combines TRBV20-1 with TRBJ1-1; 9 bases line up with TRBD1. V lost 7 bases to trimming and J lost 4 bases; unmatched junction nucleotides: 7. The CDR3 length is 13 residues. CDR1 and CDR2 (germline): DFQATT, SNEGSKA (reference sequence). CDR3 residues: CSVRTGVGTEAFF. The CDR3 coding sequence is TGCAGTGTCCGGACAGGGGTCGGCACTGAAGCTTTCTTT.

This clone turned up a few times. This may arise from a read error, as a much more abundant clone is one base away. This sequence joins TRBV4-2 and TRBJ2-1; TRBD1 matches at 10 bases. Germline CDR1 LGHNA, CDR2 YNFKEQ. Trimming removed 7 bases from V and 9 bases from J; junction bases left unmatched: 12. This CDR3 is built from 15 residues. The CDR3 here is CASNEGTGVYGEQFF. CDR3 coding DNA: TGTGCCAGCAACGAGGGGACAGGGGTCTACGGTGAGCAGTTCTTC.

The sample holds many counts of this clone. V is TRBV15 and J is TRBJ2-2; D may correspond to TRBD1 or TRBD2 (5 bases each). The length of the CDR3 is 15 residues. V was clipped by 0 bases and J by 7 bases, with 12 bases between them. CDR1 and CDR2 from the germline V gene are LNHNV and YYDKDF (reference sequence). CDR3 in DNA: TGTGCCACCAGCAGAGAGGCAGGGACGGACGGGGAGCTGTTTTTT. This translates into CATSREAGTDGELFF.

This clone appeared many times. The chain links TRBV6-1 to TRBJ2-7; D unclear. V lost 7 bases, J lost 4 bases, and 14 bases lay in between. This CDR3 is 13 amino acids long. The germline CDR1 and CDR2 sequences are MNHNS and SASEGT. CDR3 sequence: CASKTGRPYEQYF. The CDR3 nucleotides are TGTGCCAGCAAGACCGGCCGGCCTTACGAGCAGTACTTC.

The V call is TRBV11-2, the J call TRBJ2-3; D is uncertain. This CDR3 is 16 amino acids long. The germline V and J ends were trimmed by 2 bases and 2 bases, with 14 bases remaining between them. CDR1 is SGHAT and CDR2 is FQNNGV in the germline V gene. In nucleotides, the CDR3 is TGTGCCAGCAGCTTACGGTCGTGTGGGCCCACAGATACGCAGTATTTT. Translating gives CASSLRSCGPTDTQYF. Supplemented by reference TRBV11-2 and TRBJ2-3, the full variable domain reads EAGVAQSPRYKIIEKRQSVAFWCNPISGHATLYWYQQILGQGPKLLIQFQNNGVVDDSQLPKDRFSAERLKGVDSTLKIQPAKLEDSAVYLCASSLRSCGPTDTQYFGPGTRLTVL.

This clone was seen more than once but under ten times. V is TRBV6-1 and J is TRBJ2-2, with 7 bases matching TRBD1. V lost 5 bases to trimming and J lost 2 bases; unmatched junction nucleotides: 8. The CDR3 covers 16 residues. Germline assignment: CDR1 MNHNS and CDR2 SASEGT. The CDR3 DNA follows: TGTGCCAGCAGTCTTAGGGGACAGTGTAACACCGGGGAGCTGTTTTTT. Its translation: CASSLRGQCNTGELFF.

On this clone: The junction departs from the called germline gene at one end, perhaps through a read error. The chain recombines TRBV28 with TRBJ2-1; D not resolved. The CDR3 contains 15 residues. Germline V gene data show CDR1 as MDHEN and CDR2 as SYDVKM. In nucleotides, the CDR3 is TGTACCAGCAGTTTAGGCACGGAGAGACGCAATGAGCAGTTCTTC. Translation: CTSSLGTERRNEQFF.